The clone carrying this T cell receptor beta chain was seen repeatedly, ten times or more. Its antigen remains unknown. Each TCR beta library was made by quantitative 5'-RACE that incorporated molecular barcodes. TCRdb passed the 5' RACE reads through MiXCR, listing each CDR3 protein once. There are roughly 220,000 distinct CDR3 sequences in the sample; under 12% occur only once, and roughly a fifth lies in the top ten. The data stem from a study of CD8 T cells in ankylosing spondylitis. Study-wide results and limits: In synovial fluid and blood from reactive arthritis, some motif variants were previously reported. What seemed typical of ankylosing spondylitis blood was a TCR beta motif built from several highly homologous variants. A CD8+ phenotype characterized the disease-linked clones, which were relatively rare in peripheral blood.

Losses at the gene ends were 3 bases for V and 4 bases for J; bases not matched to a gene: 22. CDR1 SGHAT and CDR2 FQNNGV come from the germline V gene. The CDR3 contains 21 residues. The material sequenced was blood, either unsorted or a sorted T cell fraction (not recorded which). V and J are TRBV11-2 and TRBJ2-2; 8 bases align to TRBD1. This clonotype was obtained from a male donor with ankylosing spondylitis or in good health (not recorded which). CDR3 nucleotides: TGTGCCAGCAGCTTCAGATCGATAGGACAGGGTAGAAGAGGGAGCACCGGGGAGCTGTTTTTT. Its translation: CASSFRSIGQGRRGSTGELFF.